These T cell receptor beta chains were read from a single sample in a study of T cell repertoires in cytomegalovirus infection. TCRdb redid the calling of the reads with MiXCR, one entry per CDR3 protein. The sample holds approximately 180,000 distinct CDR3 sequences, about a tenth seen once. The material sequenced was PBMCs. These receptors were obtained from a human donor in good health (CMV status not recorded). Some clones in this sample may be carry-over from other donors' samples. Each CDR3 is given with its conserved first and last residue.

cdr3_aa | j_call | v_call
CASSLIAGGLNEQFF | TRBJ2-1 | TRBV28
CASSLEPTRGGGYTF | TRBJ1-2 | TRBV7-2
CASSRTSENGEQFF | TRBJ2-1 | TRBV6-2/TRBV6-3
CASSNRVNGELFF | TRBJ2-2 | TRBV7-3
CSASPPKSIATDTQYF | TRBJ2-3 | TRBV20-1
CASSLIRLQGANSDTQYF | TRBJ2-3 | TRBV27
CASSLNVGTGEKQYF | TRBJ2-7 | TRBV5-5
CASRTSIARSSYNEQFF | TRBJ2-1 | TRBV6-2/TRBV6-3
CASSPTTWDSREQYF | TRBJ2-7 | TRBV7-9
CASSFSGQPQHF | TRBJ1-5 | TRBV7-2
CASCTGWGAFF | TRBJ1-1 | TRBV28
CASSLRQLNSPLHF | TRBJ1-6 | TRBV12-3/TRBV12-4
CASSLGRMRGRETQYF | TRBJ2-5 | TRBV7-3
CASAVGLQLGYTF | TRBJ1-2 | TRBV19
CASSSTGGTETQYF | TRBJ2-5 | TRBV7-2
CASTRTGDRYNSPLHF | TRBJ1-6 | TRBV5-1
CASSLGGTSGSAEQFF | TRBJ2-1 | TRBV5-1
CASSWDSHSGNTIYF | TRBJ1-3 | TRBV7-8
CASSWVNTEAFF | TRBJ1-1 | TRBV5-5
CASTQPGDSPLHF | TRBJ1-6 | TRBV25-1
CASSPPAGAGNTIYF | TRBJ1-3 | TRBV18
CASSLRLVGQGYNEQFF | TRBJ2-1 | TRBV7-2
CASSSGTSGRADTQYF | TRBJ2-3 | TRBV7-2
CASSVAAGSGSSGNIQYF | TRBJ2-4 | TRBV9
CASSETRYGYTF | TRBJ1-2 | TRBV7-9
CASSTAGGAGFGYTF | TRBJ1-2 | TRBV28
CAWAPSLNTEAFF | TRBJ1-1 | TRBV6-1
CASSPSGTDSYEQYF | TRBJ2-7 | TRBV7-2
CASSVSGTGRQETQYF | TRBJ2-5 | TRBV7-6